A selection of T cell receptor beta chains follows, all from one sample in a study of post-analysis software for immune sequencing data. TCRdb processed the PCR reads anew with MiXCR; each CDR3 protein has one entry. The data hold about 570,000 distinct CDR3 sequences, with under 40% observed a single time. What was sequenced was blood. All receptors derive from a girl under 18 with multiple sclerosis. Each CDR3 is given with its conserved first and last residue. A D gene is named only where the DNA matches it firmly. Only some rows state a clone size, as once, few, many or a class for expanded clones.

TGTGCCAGCAGACCCGGGACAGGGGGTTACGCTGAAGCTTTCTTT CASRPGTGGYAEAFF TRBV12-3/TRBV12-4 - TRBJ1-1 TRBD1
TGCGCCAGCAGCTCCTTGGGACAGGGTGGAGCAAATGAGCAGTTCTTC CASSSLGQGGANEQFF TRBV5-1 many TRBJ2-1 TRBD1
TGCGCCAGCAGCCCGGGGTGGGGGGCGACGACGGTTTATGGCTACACCTTC CASSPGWGATTVYGYTF TRBV5-1 - TRBJ1-2 -
TGTGCCAGCAGTAACGGACAGGAAGAGACCCAGTACTTC CASSNGQEETQYF TRBV6-5 - TRBJ2-5 TRBD1
TGTGCCAGCAGCTTAGTAGGCGGGGGGGTGGATGAGCAGTTCTTC CASSLVGGGVDEQFF TRBV7-7 few TRBJ2-1 TRBD2
TGCGCCAGCAGCTACAGATCCCTGATAGCAAGTGTACCCAAAAACATTCAGTACTTC CASSYRSLIASVPKNIQYF TRBV4-1 - TRBJ2-4 -
TGTGCCAGCATAAGGAGCTCCTACAATGAGCAGTTCTTC CASIRSSYNEQFF TRBV2 - TRBJ2-1 -
TGCGCCAGCAGCCAGGGACAGGGGGGCACAGATACGCAGTATTTT CASSQGQGGTDTQYF TRBV4-2 many TRBJ2-3 TRBD1
TGCAGTGTTGGGGGAGGGGGCGTGGGCAATCAGCCCCAGCATTTT CSVGGGGVGNQPQHF TRBV20-1 few TRBJ1-5 TRBD1
TGTGCCAGCAGCCCCCGACCGAAAAGCTCCTATAATTCACCCCTCCACTTT CASSPRPKSSYNSPLHF TRBV9 few TRBJ1-6 -
TGTGCCAGCAGCTTAGGGGTGGGACGGTACAATGAGCAGTTCTTC CASSLGVGRYNEQFF TRBV7-2 few TRBJ2-1 -
TGTGCCACCAGTGATAGAACGGGCGAGCAGTACTTC CATSDRTGEQYF TRBV24-1 - TRBJ2-7 -
TGTGCCAGCAGTACACCCGGGACAGGGGGGGAGACCCAGTACTTC CASSTPGTGGETQYF TRBV12-3/TRBV12-4 - TRBJ2-5 TRBD1
TGTGCCAGCAGCTTAGATGGGCGCACAGGAATACAGCCCCAGCATTTT CASSLDGRTGIQPQHF TRBV7-2 few TRBJ1-5 -
TGCAGTGCTGGGACTTCCGAGCGGGGGGTTGATACGCAGTATTTT CSAGTSERGVDTQYF TRBV20-1 few TRBJ2-3 TRBD2
TGTGCCAGCACTTGGACAGGGAACGGGGAGCTGTTTTTT CASTWTGNGELFF TRBV6-6 - TRBJ2-2 TRBD1
TGTGCCAGCAGCCCTCGCCTACCGGGAAACTTGGCAGATACGCAGTATTTT CASSPRLPGNLADTQYF TRBV7-9 - TRBJ2-3 -
TGCGCCAGCAGCTTGGGGGTGGGACAGGGCACTGAAGCTTTCTTT CASSLGVGQGTEAFF TRBV5-1 - TRBJ1-1 TRBD1
TGTGCCAGCAGCTTGGGGGGGATAACTGAAGCTTTCTTT CASSLGGITEAFF TRBV5-4 - TRBJ1-1 -
TGTGCTAGTGGTGCATCTGGGGCCAACGTCCTGACTTTC CASGASGANVLTF TRBV12-5 few TRBJ2-6 -
TGTGCCAGCAGCCCGGAGACAGGGATGAGCAATCAGCCCCAGCATTTT CASSPETGMSNQPQHF TRBV7-6 - TRBJ1-5 TRBD1
TGTGCCAGCAGCTTAGCGACAGGGGCCACTGAAGCTTTCTTT CASSLATGATEAFF TRBV7-6 - TRBJ1-1 TRBD1